The sequence of this T cell receptor beta chain was determined in a study of yellow fever vaccine responses in identical twins. Whole-study results and caveats: On the reported evidence, twins' vaccine T cell responses seemed partly convergent and partly personalized.

TCRdb re-called the RT-PCR reads through MiXCR, storing one row per CDR3 protein. The sample carries 5,700 or so distinct CDR3 sequences, about nine tenths recorded once. This clonotype appeared a single time. The antigen remains undetermined. Sample: T cells from blood (PBMCs), unsorted or a sorted subset (not recorded which), taken before or after yellow fever vaccination (not recorded which). The sequence came from a woman under 30 who received the yellow fever vaccine.

The CDR3 region has the DNA TGTGCCAGCAGCCAAGTGGTAGCTAACAATGAGCAGTTCTTC. Residues: CASSQVVANNEQFF. The chain couples TRBV3-1 to TRBJ2-1; D ambiguous. CDR1 and CDR2 (germline): LGHDT, YNNKEL (reference sequence). V lost 1 base, J lost 5 bases, and 9 bases lay in between. CDR3 size: 14 residues.